One sample yielded the 29 T cell receptor beta chains listed below, sequenced in a study of blood T cell repertoires in COVID-19. Using immunoSEQ multiplex PCR, the repertoire was profiled, and TCRdb retains in-frame clones only, with some absent. Here the sample spans 200,000 to 250,000 clones, about 85% being singletons. The sample consisted of peripheral blood. Receptors originate from a woman older than 75 with COVID-19, enrolled during active disease.

J is TRBJ2-7 and V is TRBV6-5; TRBD1 matches 7 bases. The junction had 4 bases not matched to a gene; V was cut back by 0 bases and J by 2 bases. The CDR3 runs to 15 residues. Germline-derived CDR1 and CDR2 are MNHEY and SVGAGI. The CDR3 nucleotides read TGTGCCAGCAGTTACTCTCCGACAGGGACCTACGAGCAGTACTTC. Translated, it gives CASSYSPTGTYEQYF.

CDR3 region: CASSLALGDYGYTF. For the CDR3, the DNA is TGCGCCAGCAGCTTGGCTCTGGGAGACTATGGCTACACCTTC. V is TRBV5-1 and J is TRBJ1-2; D gene unclear. The CDR3 is made up of 14 amino acids. V lost 0 bases to trimming and J lost 3 bases, with 9 bases between them. CDR1 and CDR2 from the germline V gene are SGHRS and YFSETQ.

CDR3 amino acids: CSVGPGHNTEAFF. CDR3 sequence (DNA): TGCAGCGTTGGACCGGGACACAACACTGAAGCTTTCTTT. The chain uses TRBV29-1 and TRBJ1-1; perhaps TRBD1 as D (6 bases). The CDR3 is made up of 13 amino acids. V was pared by 4 bases and J by 2 bases, with 11 bases between. Germline V gene data show CDR1 as SQVTM and CDR2 as ANQGSEA.

The chain combines TRBV5-8 with TRBJ2-7; 9 nucleotides match TRBD2. CDR3 size: 14 residues. Per germline, CDR1 SGHTS and CDR2 YDEGEE. The junction had 14 bases not matched to a gene; V was cut back by 5 bases and J by 11 bases. The CDR3 DNA is TGTGCCAGCAGTCCTAGCGGGGTCGACTGGATTGAGTACGTC. This codes for CASSPSGVDWIEYV.

V is TRBV27 and J is TRBJ2-3; 13 bases map to TRBD2. There are 17 residues in the CDR3. The germline CDR1 and CDR2 sequences are MNHEY and SMNVEV (reference sequence). After removal of 5 bases from V and 0 bases from J, the junction contained 5 bases not matched to a gene. DNA of the CDR3: TGTGCCAGCAGTCCGTTGACTAGCGGGGGGAGCACAGATACGCAGTATTTT. Protein sequence: CASSPLTSGGSTDTQYF.

The chain has TRBV5-4 and TRBJ2-1; 11 bases are a match to TRBD2. The germline V gene has CDR1 SGHNT and CDR2 YYREEE (reference sequence). The CDR3 sequence is 17 residues long. V lost 4 bases, J lost 0 bases, and 6 bases stayed unmatched. CDR3 DNA: TGTGCCAGCAGCAAGGGACTAGCGGTCGGCTCCTACAATGAGCAGTTCTTC. Translating it yields CASSKGLAVGSYNEQFF.

This clone was counted a few times. The chain recombines TRBV6-1 with TRBJ1-5; perhaps TRBD1 as D (6 bases). The CDR3 is made up of 14 amino acids. CDR1 MNHNS and CDR2 SASEGT come from the germline V gene. Trimming pared 0 bases from V and 6 bases from J, leaving 9 bases between. CDR3 sequence reads: CASSEAQGSQPQHF. The CDR3 region has the DNA TGTGCCAGCAGTGAAGCACAGGGTAGTCAGCCCCAGCATTTT.

This sequence joins TRBV4-2 and TRBJ1-6; D remains ambiguous. The germline V gene encodes CDR1 LGHNA and CDR2 YNFKEQ. V was clipped by 4 bases and J by 13 bases, with 17 bases between them. The CDR3 runs to 14 residues. CDR3 loop: CASSPGEGQWPLHF. The CDR3 region has the DNA TGTGCCAGCAGCCCCGGGGAAGGGCAATGGCCCCTCCACTTT.

The V gene is TRBV6-5, the J gene TRBJ1-2; TRBD1 agrees at 11 bases. The CDR3 covers 16 residues. The V segment lost 4 bases and the J segment 6 bases; nucleotides outside the gene matches: 10. Germline CDR1 and CDR2: MNHEY and SVGAGI. CDR3 coding DNA: TGTGCCAGCAGTTCCTGGGGACAGGGGGGGGCTGATGGCTACACCTTC. Translation gives CASSSWGQGGADGYTF.

V and J are TRBV7-2 and TRBJ2-1; 10 bases line up with TRBD2. Per germline, CDR1 SGHTA and CDR2 FQGNSA. The length of the CDR3 is 16 residues. Losses at the gene ends were 3 bases for V and 0 bases for J; bases not matched to a gene: 2. CDR3 sequence (DNA): TGTGCCAGCAGCTTGGGACTAGCGAGCTCCTACAATGAGCAGTTCTTC. This sequence encodes CASSLGLASSYNEQFF.

The genes are TRBV7-2 and TRBJ1-3; TRBD1 matches at 8 bases. CDR1 is SGHTA, CDR2 FQGNSA, per germline. This CDR3 comprises 15 residues. V lost 2 bases, J lost 3 bases, and 3 bases stayed unmatched. CDR3 sequence reads: CASSLRGQVGNTIYF. As DNA, the CDR3 is TGTGCCAGCAGCTTAAGGGGACAGGTTGGAAACACCATATATTTT.

This clone was seen just once. The chain recombines TRBV5-8 with TRBJ1-2, with no clear D. Trimming removed 0 bases from V and 7 bases from J, with 7 bases in between. The germline V gene has CDR1 SGHTS and CDR2 YDEGEE. The CDR3 sequence is 12 residues long. The CDR3 sequence is CASSLGSVGYTF. The CDR3 DNA is TGTGCCAGCAGCTTGGGATCGGTTGGCTACACCTTC.

The CDR3 bases are TGTGCCAGCAGCGTAGCACTAGCGGGGAACAATGAGCAGTTCTTC. Residues: CASSVALAGNNEQFF. This chain uses TRBV9 with TRBJ2-1; 10 bases are a match to TRBD2. The CDR3 runs 15 residues. The V segment lost 0 bases and the J segment 5 bases; nucleotides outside the gene matches: 2. The germline gives CDR1 SGDLS, CDR2 YYNGEE.

The V call is TRBV12-3 or TRBV12-4, the J call TRBJ1-5, with TRBD1 as a possible D gene (6 bases). V was cut by 5 bases and J by 7 bases, with 12 bases left in between. The CDR3 totals 13 residues. Here the CDR3 DNA reads TGTGCCAGCAGTCCAACAGGGAACCAGCCCCAGCATTTT. This translates into CASSPTGNQPQHF.

The J gene is TRBJ2-7, the V gene TRBV3-1 (or the pseudogene TRBV3-2); 7 positions match TRBD2. The germline V gene encodes CDR1 LGHDT and CDR2 YNNKEL (reference sequence). The CDR3 sequence is 13 residues long. After removal of 2 bases from V and 3 bases from J, the junction contained 1 base not matched to a gene. The CDR3, as DNA: TGTGCCAGCAGCCAACGGACTAGCTACGAGCAGTACTTC. Translated, it gives CASSQRTSYEQYF.

The J gene is TRBJ2-3, the V gene TRBV5-1; TRBD2 matches 8 bases. This CDR3 has 16 amino acids. V was clipped by 2 bases and J by 3 bases; unmatched bases: 8. Per germline, CDR1 SGHRS and CDR2 YFSETQ. DNA for the CDR3: TGCGCCAGCAGCTTTGGGGTTAGCGGGGAAACAGATACGCAGTATTTT. As protein: CASSFGVSGETDTQYF.

The chain is built from TRBV28 and TRBJ1-5, with D possibly matching TRBD1 (6 bases). CDR1 and CDR2 (germline): MDHEN, SYDVKM. The length of the CDR3 is 17 residues. Trimming took 1 base from V and 6 from J, leaving 19 bases between them. Here the CDR3 DNA reads TGTGCCAGCAGTTTATCGGGTCAGGGGCAGGGCTCTCAGCCCCAGCATTTT. The encoded protein is CASSLSGQGQGSQPQHF.

This clone occurred once. The chain combines TRBV6-2 or TRBV6-3 with TRBJ2-1; a possible D gene is TRBD2 (7 bases). The CDR3 is made up of 16 amino acids. V lost 0 bases to trimming and J lost 7 bases, with 16 bases between them. The germline gives CDR1 MNHEY, CDR2 SVGEGT. CDR3 DNA sequence: TGTGCCAGCAGTTACTCACCGGGGGGCCCGGGGAATGAGCAGTTCTTC. This codes for CASSYSPGGPGNEQFF.

This clone was observed a handful of times. V is TRBV19 and J is TRBJ1-2; 7 positions match TRBD1. The ends lost 10 bases at V and 0 bases at J; junction bases unmatched: 14. The CDR3 has 16 residues. Germline lookup yields CDR1 LNHDA and CDR2 SQIVND (reference sequence). CDR3 residues: CATRYIGTATNYGYTF. The CDR3 bases are TGTGCCACTCGATATATCGGGACAGCGACTAACTATGGCTACACCTTC.

The chain recombines TRBV14 with TRBJ2-7; tentative D call: TRBD1 (6 bases). V was trimmed by 8 bases and J by 4 bases, leaving 18 bases between them. Germline V gene data show CDR1 as SGHDN and CDR2 as FVKESK. The CDR3 extends over 14 amino acids. In nucleotides, the CDR3 is TGTGCCAGCTCCCGGACAGTGCCCCATTACGAGCAGTACTTC. Protein product: CASSRTVPHYEQYF. The full variable domain, with the rest looked up from reference TRBV14 and TRBJ2-7, is EAGVTQFPSHSVIEKGQTVTLRCDPISGHDNLYWYRRVMGKEIKFLLHFVKESKQDESGMPNNRFLAERTGGTYSTLKVQPAELEDSGVYFCASSRTVPHYEQYFGPGTRLTVT.

The J gene is TRBJ1-6, the V gene TRBV6-5, with a weak D call TRBD1 (5 bases). The CDR3 is made up of 15 amino acids. Per the germline V gene, CDR1 is MNHEY and CDR2 is SVGAGI. V dropped 0 bases and J dropped 10 bases, with 13 bases sitting between them. The CDR3 coding sequence is TGTGCCAGCAGTTACTCGAGCAGGGCCGAATCACCCCTCCACTTT. It codes for CASSYSSRAESPLHF.

The chain combines TRBV18 with TRBJ2-1, with D possibly TRBD2 on 7 matching bases. CDR3 size: 14 residues. CDR1 and CDR2 (germline): KGHSH, LQKENI. V was trimmed by 3 bases and J by 5 bases, leaving 11 bases between them. As DNA, the CDR3 is TGTGCCAGCTCACCCCGGGGGGCGGACAATGAGCAGTTCTTC. Translating it yields CASSPRGADNEQFF.

This chain joins TRBV28 and TRBJ1-6; 7 bases are shared with TRBD1. This CDR3 is built from 15 residues. CDR1 MDHEN and CDR2 SYDVKM come from the germline V gene. The V gene end was trimmed by 2 bases and the J gene end by 6 bases; junction bases not matched to a gene: 4. CDR3 amino acids: CASSLLGTVNSPLHF. The CDR3 region has the DNA TGTGCCAGCAGTTTACTAGGGACAGTTAATTCACCCCTCCACTTT.

This clone occurred once. The same CDR3 arises from other DNA sequences in this sample as well. The chain joins TRBV18 to TRBJ1-2; the D is unclear. In germline, CDR1 is KGHSH, CDR2 LQKENI. The germline V and J ends were trimmed by 0 bases and 7 bases, with 12 bases remaining between them. This CDR3 is 14 amino acids long. CDR3 amino acids: CASSPPRGSGGYTF. CDR3 bases: TGTGCCAGCTCACCACCGCGGGGAAGCGGTGGCTACACCTTC.

This chain connects TRBV5-4 to TRBJ2-3, with 11 bases that match TRBD2. The CDR3 consists of 16 residues. With 7 bases clipped from V and 7 bases from J, the junction kept 14 bases outside the gene matches. The V gene's germline CDR1 is SGHNT and CDR2 YYREEE (reference sequence). CDR3 loop: CASHRGVAGGQNTQYF. Written as DNA, the CDR3 is TGTGCCAGCCACCGAGGGGTAGCGGGGGGGCAAAATACGCAGTATTTT.

The V gene is TRBV3-1 (or the pseudogene TRBV3-2), the J gene TRBJ1-4, with D maybe TRBD1 (5 bases). The length of the CDR3 is 18 residues. Germline assignment: CDR1 LGHDT and CDR2 YNNKEL (reference sequence). With 1 base removed from V and 7 bases from J, the gap between germline ends came to 22 bases. The DNA for the CDR3 is TGTGCCAGCAGCCAAGGCGGCAGGGAGGCGTCTAAAGGTGAAAAACTGTTTTTT. It is translated as CASSQGGREASKGEKLFF.

This clone was counted once. The V and J genes are TRBV15 and TRBJ1-2; D possibly corresponds to TRBD1 (5 bases). The V gene lost 0 bases and the J gene lost 8 bases, with 16 bases spanning the gap. Germline V CDR1 and CDR2: LNHNV, YYDKDF (reference sequence). The CDR3 has 15 amino acids. The CDR3 coding sequence is TGTGCCACCAGCAGAGAGGCTACAGGTATTTTCGGCTACACCTTC. This sequence encodes CATSREATGIFGYTF.

V gene TRBV7-9 combines with J gene TRBJ2-5; 8 bases match TRBD2. This CDR3 has 15 amino acids. The germline CDR1 and CDR2 sequences are SEHNR and FQNEAQ (reference sequence). The V gene end was trimmed by 7 bases and the J gene end by 4 bases; junction bases not matched to a gene: 11. The CDR3 loop reads CASKLGAGGRETQYF. The DNA of the CDR3 is TGTGCCAGCAAATTAGGGGCGGGGGGTCGAGAGACCCAGTACTTC.

The chain links TRBV7-2 to TRBJ1-2, with TRBD1 matching over 8 bases. CDR3 size: 17 residues. The V gene's germline CDR1 is SGHTA and CDR2 FQGNSA. V trimming: 5 bases; J trimming: 4 bases; junction bases outside the gene matches: 15. The CDR3: CASSEVASGQGAYGYTF. The CDR3 DNA reads TGTGCCAGCAGCGAAGTCGCAAGTGGGCAGGGGGCCTATGGCTACACCTTC. Based on the CDR3 plus reference TRBV7-2 and TRBJ1-2, the full variable domain is GAGVSQSPSNKVTEKGKDVELRCDPISGHTALYWYRQSLGQGLEFLIYFQGNSAPDKSGLPSDRFSAERTGGSVSTLTIQRTQQEDSAVYLCASSEVASGQGAYGYTFGSGTRLTVV.